These 27 T cell receptor beta chains were all obtained from the same sample, sequenced in a study of T cells expressing NK-cell markers. TCRdb reprocessed the 5' RACE reads and stores each CDR3 protein as one record, lacking DNA. The table gives about 400,000 distinct CDR3 sequences; the top ten clones make up roughly a tenth of it. The specimen was blood T cells: a sorted CD56 or NKG2C T cell subset, CD4+ or CD8+ T cells, or bulk PBMC T cells (not recorded which). Receptors originate from a woman between 50 and 59 years old in good health.

The chain is built from TRBV13 and TRBJ2-1; the TCRdb D gene call, TRBD1, has no DNA to confirm it. Germline lookup yields CDR1 PRHDT and CDR2 FYEKMQ (reference sequence). CDR3 length: 15 amino acids. This CDR3 reads CASSPAQGAGNEQFF.

J is TRBJ2-3 and V is TRBV6-5; TCRdb selects TRBD2, and the lack of DNA leaves this call unchecked. This CDR3 is built from 16 residues. Germline-derived CDR1 and CDR2 are MNHEY and SVGAGI. The CDR3 protein is CASSYSTGGSTDTQYF.

The chain is built from TRBV11-3 and TRBJ2-5. CDR1 SGHNT and CDR2 YENEEA come from the germline V gene. The CDR3 is 14 amino acids. CDR3 region: CASSQQHGWETQYF.

The V and J genes are TRBV6-2 or TRBV6-3 and TRBJ2-7; TCRdb indicates TRBD1, and absent DNA this call remains unverified. Germline-derived CDR1 and CDR2 are MNHEY and SVGEGT. The CDR3 consists of 13 residues. The CDR3 here is CASTRVGLYEQYF.

The chain combines TRBV6-2 or TRBV6-3 with TRBJ2-1. Germline V gene lookup returns CDR1 MNHEY and CDR2 SVGEGT. The CDR3 sequence is 14 residues long. The CDR3 sequence: CASSFRFDYNEQFF.

This chain links TRBV7-3 with TRBJ1-6. The CDR3 runs to 12 residues. The V gene's germline CDR1 is SGHTA and CDR2 FQGTGA. The chain's CDR3 is CASSFSGGTLHF.

The rearrangement links TRBV29-1 to TRBJ1-2; the D call of TRBD1 rests on TCRdb alone, since no DNA is present to check it. Germline loops: CDR1 SQVTM, CDR2 ANQGSEA. The CDR3 sequence is 12 residues long. The CDR3 sequence is CSVQTGDYGYTF.

This rearrangement joins TRBV14 to TRBJ2-3. The CDR3 sequence is 12 residues long. From germline, CDR1 is SGHDN and CDR2 FVKESK. The CDR3 is CASYGRADTQYF.

V gene TRBV5-1 combines with J gene TRBJ2-3; TCRdb names TRBD2, which stays unverified in the absence of DNA. CDR3 length: 20 amino acids. Germline CDR1 and CDR2: SGHRS and YFSETQ. The CDR3 loop reads CASSLGRVQAGARPTDTQYF. Full variable domain (rest looked up from reference TRBV5-1 and TRBJ2-3): KAGVTQTPRYLIKTRGQQVTLSCSPISGHRSVSWYQQTPGQGLQFLFEYFSETQRNKGNFPGRFSGRQFSNSRSEMNVSTLELGDSALYLCASSLGRVQAGARPTDTQYFGPGTRLTVL.

The CDR3 spells CASSQPLAGPFYNEQFF. The chain employs TRBV4-1 and TRBJ2-1; TCRdb returns TRBD2, unconfirmable since there is no DNA. The length of the CDR3 is 17 residues. Germline loops: CDR1 MGHRA, CDR2 YSYEKL.

The chain couples TRBV18 to TRBJ1-5. Per germline, CDR1 KGHSH and CDR2 LQKENI. This CDR3 contains 14 residues. The CDR3 reads CASSTDGSNQPQHF.

The chain uses TRBV25-1 and TRBJ2-1; without DNA, the TCRdb call of TRBD1 cannot be checked. This CDR3 has 13 residues. Per germline, CDR1 MGHDK and CDR2 SYGVNS. The CDR3 sequence: CASSEFVRDEQFF. Drawing the rest from reference TRBV25-1 and TRBJ2-1, the complete variable domain is EADIYQTPRYLVIGTGKKITLECSQTMGHDKMYWYQQDPGMELHLIHYSYGVNSTEKGDLSSESTVSRIRTEHFPLTLESARPSHTSQYLCASSEFVRDEQFFGPGTRLTVL.

The chain has TRBV29-1 and TRBJ2-2; the TCRdb call, TRBD1, lacks DNA for checking. The CDR3 consists of 13 residues. The V gene's germline CDR1 is SQVTM and CDR2 ANQGSEA. The CDR3 sequence is CSITPRGAGELFF.

V gene TRBV11-3 combines with J gene TRBJ1-2. CDR1 is SGHNT, CDR2 YENEEA, per germline. CDR3 size: 16 residues. This CDR3 reads CASSLEGRGGAYGYTF.

The CDR3 is CASSFGLAGVRGEQFF. The rearrangement uses TRBV12-3 or TRBV12-4 and TRBJ2-1; TCRdb's D call of TRBD2 is untestable without DNA. The CDR3 loop spans 16 amino acids.

The chain is built from TRBV5-1 and TRBJ2-1; TCRdb returns TRBD2, unconfirmable since there is no DNA. Germline V gene sequence: CDR1 SGHRS, CDR2 YFSETQ. The CDR3 consists of 15 residues. CDR3 region: CASSTTSGRAIEQFF.

The rearrangement uses TRBV5-8 and TRBJ1-5; lacking DNA, the TRBD1 call made by TCRdb goes unchecked. Per germline, CDR1 SGHTS and CDR2 YDEGEE. The CDR3 loop spans 19 amino acids. The CDR3 protein is CASSPLVRTGVYSGQPQHF.

The genes are TRBV6-5 and TRBJ2-1; TCRdb names TRBD2, which stays unverified in the absence of DNA. CDR3 size: 15 residues. Germline V gene lookup returns CDR1 MNHEY and CDR2 SVGAGI. Here the CDR3 reads CASTVRLAADNEQFF.

The chain recombines TRBV24-1 with TRBJ2-1; TCRdb selects TRBD2, and the lack of DNA leaves this call unchecked. This CDR3 has 17 amino acids. Germline V gives CDR1 KGHDR, CDR2 SFDVKD. The CDR3 protein is CATSALGTSGTGYEQFF.

The rearrangement joins TRBV5-1 to TRBJ1-4. This CDR3 comprises 17 residues. The V gene's germline CDR1 is SGHRS and CDR2 YFSETQ. The CDR3 loop reads CASSGASGITTNEKLFF.

The V gene is TRBV7-9, the J gene TRBJ1-2. Per the germline V gene, CDR1 is SEHNR and CDR2 is FQNEAQ (reference sequence). This CDR3 has 11 residues. The CDR3: CASSRQGGYTF.

The V call is TRBV12-3 or TRBV12-4, the J call TRBJ1-3. This CDR3 comprises 14 residues. The CDR3 region is CASSLWGLGNTIYF.

This rearrangement joins TRBV27 to TRBJ2-1; there is no DNA to check the TCRdb D call of TRBD2. CDR3 size: 14 residues. CDR1 MNHEY and CDR2 SMNVEV come from the germline V gene (reference sequence). The chain's CDR3 is CASSFSGLYNEQFF.

The rearrangement uses TRBV6-1 and TRBJ1-1; TCRdb's D call of TRBD1 is untestable without DNA. The length of the CDR3 is 15 residues. Germline-derived CDR1 and CDR2 are MNHNS and SASEGT. CDR3 sequence reads: CASREGAPGDTEAFF.

The chain employs TRBV10-2 and TRBJ2-3. CDR3 length: 13 amino acids. Germline-derived CDR1 and CDR2 are WSHSY and SAAADI. Here the CDR3 reads CASSEAGPDTQYF.

The chain recombines TRBV7-3 with TRBJ1-2. The CDR3 contains 14 residues. Germline CDR1 reads SGHTA; CDR2 reads FQGTGA. The chain's CDR3 is CASRRIKANYGYTF.

The V call is TRBV12-3 or TRBV12-4, the J call TRBJ1-6. The CDR3 consists of 15 residues. This CDR3 reads CASSLLGEGNSPLHF.